One T cell receptor (beta chain) is described in this entry. The data stem from a study of spatial heterogeneity in lung cancer. Regarding time point: sample taken at primary tumor resection. The sequenced material consisted of unsorted whole RNA from tumor, nontumor lung or frozen PBMC. The donor population consisted of approximately 79 patients with untreated, early-stage non-small cell lung cancer. TCR cDNA molecules each had a unique molecular identifier. One entry per CDR3 protein, called by TCRdb with MiXCR from the 5' RACE reads. The sample carries about 48,000 distinct CDR3 sequences, around 5.2% recorded once. CDR1 and CDR2 from the germline V gene are DFQATT and SNEGSKA (reference sequence). CDR3 length: 15 amino acids. V was shortened by 4 bases and J by 0 bases, with 13 bases between the two germline ends.

Sequencing was performed on PBMCs, taken at surgery. The V and J genes are TRBV20-1 and TRBJ2-1; D remains ambiguous. The TCR sequence derives from a male donor with early-stage non-small cell lung cancer. The CDR3 nucleotides are TGCAGTGCTACTTCGGCCGAAGTCTCCTACAATGAGCAGTTCTTC. Translating gives CSATSAEVSYNEQFF.